Below are 12 T cell receptor beta chains sequenced from a single sample in a study of human T cells and chemical hapten exposure. As for time point: patch test 1, 2 weeks after DPC sensitization. Treatment indicated: therapeutic diphenylcyclopropenone sensitization with weekly scalp DPC. TCRdb ran MiXCR on the RACE reads and lists one entry per CDR3 protein. The data hold tens of thousands of distinct CDR3 sequences, with around a tenth observed a single time. Sequencing used whole blood, obtained in connection with sensitization to the hapten diphenylcyclopropenone (DPC). The source of these receptors is a woman between 45 and 65 years old with alopecia areata. Some clones in this sample may be carry-over from other donors' samples.

This clonotype turned up a few times. The rearrangement uses TRBV6-2 or TRBV6-3 and TRBJ2-1; D may be TRBD2 (6 bases). V was clipped by 6 bases and J by 10 bases, with 22 bases between them. The CDR3 is made up of 15 amino acids. In germline, CDR1 is MNHEY, CDR2 SVGEGT. The CDR3 DNA reads TGTGCCAGCAGCCTCATTAGCGGACGAACATCCGAGCAGTTCTTC. Protein: CASSLISGRTSEQFF.

This clonotype was detected once. This may stem from a read error, because a much larger clone lies one nucleotide away. The chain recombines TRBV5-5 with TRBJ1-1; D is unresolved. Germline-derived CDR1 and CDR2 are SGHKS and YYEKEE (reference sequence). The CDR3 has 17 residues. The CDR3 here is CASSPVPPSLMNTEAIF. CDR3 nucleotide sequence: TGTGCCAGCAGCCCCGTTCCCCCCAGTTTAATGAACACTGAAGCTATCTTT.

This clonotype was seen more than once but under ten times. The chain employs TRBV7-2 and TRBJ2-1; weak D call: TRBD1 (5 bases). Germline CDR1 and CDR2: SGHTA and FQGNSA. This CDR3 region has 14 residues. V shed 1 base and J shed 9 bases, with 13 bases lying between them. The CDR3 is CASSLGVGAPEQFF. The CDR3 nucleotides are TGTGCCAGCAGCTTAGGAGTAGGGGCCCCTGAGCAGTTCTTC.

V is TRBV7-3 and J is TRBJ2-5, with 11 nucleotides matching TRBD2. CDR1 is SGHTA, CDR2 FQGTGA, per germline. The CDR3 contains 14 residues. V lost 4 bases and J lost 7; bases outside the gene matches: 5. For the CDR3, the DNA is TGTGCCAGCAGCTCCTTAGCGGGAGGGGGGACCCAGTACTTC. It codes for CASSSLAGGGTQYF.

This chain joins TRBV11-2 and TRBJ2-5; D might be TRBD2 (6 bases). There are 15 residues in the CDR3. The germline gives CDR1 SGHAT, CDR2 FQNNGV. V lost 0 bases and J lost 9, with 17 bases in between. The CDR3, as DNA: TGTGCCAGCAGCTTAGAGGGGGGTACCCGAGGTTCCCAGTACTTC. Its translation: CASSLEGGTRGSQYF. Drawing the rest from reference TRBV11-2 and TRBJ2-5, the complete variable domain is EAGVAQSPRYKIIEKRQSVAFWCNPISGHATLYWYQQILGQGPKLLIQFQNNGVVDDSQLPKDRFSAERLKGVDSTLKIQPAKLEDSAVYLCASSLEGGTRGSQYFGPGTRLLVL.

V is TRBV7-9 and J is TRBJ2-5; D could derive from TRBD1 or TRBD2 (5 bases each). Germline CDR1 reads SEHNR; CDR2 reads FQNEAQ (reference sequence). The CDR3 extends over 14 amino acids. Trimming left V 3 bases short and J 2 bases short, with 10 bases between. CDR3: CASSFSREQETQYF. In nucleotides, the CDR3 is TGTGCCAGCAGCTTTAGCAGGGAGCAAGAGACCCAGTACTTC.

This clonotype appeared a few times. The gene calls are TRBV6-1 and TRBJ1-1; D ambiguous. V lost 5 bases and J 4 bases, leaving 8 bases between the germline ends. Germline V CDR1 and CDR2: MNHNS, SASEGT. The CDR3 consists of 12 residues. CDR3 in DNA: TGTGCCAGCAGTCTCACGATCACTGAAGCTTTCTTT. As protein: CASSLTITEAFF.

The chain couples TRBV11-1 to TRBJ1-4, with 7 bases lining up with TRBD1. The CDR3 sequence is 14 residues long. Germline trimming cut 3 bases from V and 8 bases from J; bases unmatched to any gene: 6. Germline V gives CDR1 SGHAT, CDR2 FQDESV (reference sequence). Written as DNA, the CDR3 is TGTGCCAGCAGCTTTGGACAGGAATCCGAAAAACTGTTTTTT. Its translation is CASSFGQESEKLFF.

The V gene is TRBV18, the J gene TRBJ1-1; D is uncertain. This CDR3 contains 15 residues. The germline CDR1 and CDR2 sequences are KGHSH and LQKENI. The V gene lost 3 bases and the J gene lost 2 bases, with 13 bases spanning the gap. CDR3 amino acids: CASSPSRTANTEAFF. Here the CDR3 DNA reads TGTGCCAGCTCACCCTCCCGGACGGCAAACACTGAAGCTTTCTTT.

This clonotype occurred a few times. This chain links TRBV29-1 with TRBJ1-4, with D perhaps matching TRBD1 (5 bases). Germline-derived CDR1 and CDR2 are SQVTM and ANQGSEA. V gave up 7 bases and J gave up 6 bases, with 18 bases separating them. The CDR3 sequence is 14 residues long. CDR3 sequence: CSEKSLGAHEKLFF. CDR3 sequence (DNA): TGCAGCGAGAAGTCGTTAGGGGCTCATGAAAAACTGTTTTTT.

The V call is TRBV2, the J call TRBJ1-2; the D is unclear. CDR1 and CDR2 from the germline V gene are SNHLY and FYNNEI. This CDR3 has 12 residues. Trimming shortened V by 7 bases and J by 4 bases, and 10 bases separated the two germline ends. DNA of the CDR3: TGTGCCAGCACGGCTGCCGTCTATGGCTACACCTTC. Amino acids: CASTAAVYGYTF.

This clonotype appeared once. This rearrangement joins TRBV18 to TRBJ2-1, with D uncertain. The CDR3 loop spans 15 amino acids. Per the germline V gene, CDR1 is KGHSH and CDR2 is LQKENI. V was clipped by 2 bases and J by 0 bases, with 8 bases between them. The CDR3 bases are TGTGCCAGCTCACCAGTCAGGAGCTCCTACAATGAGCAGTTCTTC. Translating gives CASSPVRSSYNEQFF.